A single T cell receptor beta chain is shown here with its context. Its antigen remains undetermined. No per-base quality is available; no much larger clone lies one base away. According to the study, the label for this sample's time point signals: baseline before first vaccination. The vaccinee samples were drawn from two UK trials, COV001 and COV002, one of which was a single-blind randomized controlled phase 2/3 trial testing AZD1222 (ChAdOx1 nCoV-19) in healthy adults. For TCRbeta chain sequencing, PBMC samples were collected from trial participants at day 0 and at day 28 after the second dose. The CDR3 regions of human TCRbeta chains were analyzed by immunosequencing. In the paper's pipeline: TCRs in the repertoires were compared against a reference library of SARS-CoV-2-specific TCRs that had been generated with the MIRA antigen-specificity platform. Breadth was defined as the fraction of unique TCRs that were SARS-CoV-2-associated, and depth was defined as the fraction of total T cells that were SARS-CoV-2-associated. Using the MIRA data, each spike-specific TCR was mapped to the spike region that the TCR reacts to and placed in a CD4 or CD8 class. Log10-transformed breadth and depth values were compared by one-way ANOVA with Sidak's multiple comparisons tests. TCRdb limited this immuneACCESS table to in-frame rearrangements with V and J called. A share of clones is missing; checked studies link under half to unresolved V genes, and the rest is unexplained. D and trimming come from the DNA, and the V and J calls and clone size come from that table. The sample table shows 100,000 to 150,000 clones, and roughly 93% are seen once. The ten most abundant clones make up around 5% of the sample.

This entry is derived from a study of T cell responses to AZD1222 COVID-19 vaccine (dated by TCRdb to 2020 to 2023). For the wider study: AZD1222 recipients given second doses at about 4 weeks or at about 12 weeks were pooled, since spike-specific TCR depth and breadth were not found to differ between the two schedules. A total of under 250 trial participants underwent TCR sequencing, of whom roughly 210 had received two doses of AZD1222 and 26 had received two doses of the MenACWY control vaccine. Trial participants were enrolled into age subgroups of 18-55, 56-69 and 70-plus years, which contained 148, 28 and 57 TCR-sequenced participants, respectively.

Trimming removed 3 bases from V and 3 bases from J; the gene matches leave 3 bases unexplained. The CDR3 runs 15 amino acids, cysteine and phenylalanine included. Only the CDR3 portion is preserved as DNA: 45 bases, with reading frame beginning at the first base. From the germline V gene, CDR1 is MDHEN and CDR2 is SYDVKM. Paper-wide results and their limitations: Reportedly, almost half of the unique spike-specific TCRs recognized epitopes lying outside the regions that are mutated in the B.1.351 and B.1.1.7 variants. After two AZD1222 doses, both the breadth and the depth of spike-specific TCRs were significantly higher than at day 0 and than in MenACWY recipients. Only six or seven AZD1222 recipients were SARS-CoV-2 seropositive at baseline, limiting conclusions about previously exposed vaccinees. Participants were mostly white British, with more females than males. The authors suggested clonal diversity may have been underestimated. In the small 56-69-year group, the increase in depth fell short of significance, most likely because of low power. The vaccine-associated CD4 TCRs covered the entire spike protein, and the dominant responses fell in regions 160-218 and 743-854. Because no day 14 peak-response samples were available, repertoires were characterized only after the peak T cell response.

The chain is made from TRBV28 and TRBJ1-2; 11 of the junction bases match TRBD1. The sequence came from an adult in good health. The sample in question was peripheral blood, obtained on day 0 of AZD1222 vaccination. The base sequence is TGTGCCAGCAGTTTCCAGGGACAGGGGGACTATGGCTACACCTTC. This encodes CASSFQGQGDYGYTF.